The entry that follows covers one T cell receptor beta chain sequence. The antigen is not known. cDNA carried unique molecular identifiers, and a universal primer site was added by template switching. Using its own MiXCR run on the 5' RACE reads, TCRdb lists one record per CDR3 protein. This sample carries 450,000 to 500,000 distinct CDR3 sequences, more than 13% of them seen once, and the ten largest clones take approximately 0.98%. This specimen belongs to a study of identical twins. Germline CDR1 and CDR2: MNHNS and SASEGT. The CDR3 runs to 17 residues. The ends were cut back, 3 bases at V and 5 bases at J, with 20 bases in the middle. Regarding the study as a whole: The authors drew conclusions from cross-sectional statistical analysis rather than following the same donors. Researchers reported excess low generation probability among twin-shared out-of-frame alpha sequences.

These same data were also listed under a study on yellow fever vaccine responses in identical twins. That work states: A vaccine T cell response that seemed partly convergent and partly personalized was reported in twins.

This sequence was found in a woman under 30 in good health. What was sequenced was CD4+ T cells sorted from blood. The V call is TRBV6-1, the J call TRBJ2-1; TRBD2 is a possible D gene (6 bases). CDR3: CASSDPRGDLAHNEQFF. The DNA of the CDR3 is TGTGCCAGCAGTGACCCCCGCGGGGACCTCGCCCACAATGAGCAGTTCTTC.